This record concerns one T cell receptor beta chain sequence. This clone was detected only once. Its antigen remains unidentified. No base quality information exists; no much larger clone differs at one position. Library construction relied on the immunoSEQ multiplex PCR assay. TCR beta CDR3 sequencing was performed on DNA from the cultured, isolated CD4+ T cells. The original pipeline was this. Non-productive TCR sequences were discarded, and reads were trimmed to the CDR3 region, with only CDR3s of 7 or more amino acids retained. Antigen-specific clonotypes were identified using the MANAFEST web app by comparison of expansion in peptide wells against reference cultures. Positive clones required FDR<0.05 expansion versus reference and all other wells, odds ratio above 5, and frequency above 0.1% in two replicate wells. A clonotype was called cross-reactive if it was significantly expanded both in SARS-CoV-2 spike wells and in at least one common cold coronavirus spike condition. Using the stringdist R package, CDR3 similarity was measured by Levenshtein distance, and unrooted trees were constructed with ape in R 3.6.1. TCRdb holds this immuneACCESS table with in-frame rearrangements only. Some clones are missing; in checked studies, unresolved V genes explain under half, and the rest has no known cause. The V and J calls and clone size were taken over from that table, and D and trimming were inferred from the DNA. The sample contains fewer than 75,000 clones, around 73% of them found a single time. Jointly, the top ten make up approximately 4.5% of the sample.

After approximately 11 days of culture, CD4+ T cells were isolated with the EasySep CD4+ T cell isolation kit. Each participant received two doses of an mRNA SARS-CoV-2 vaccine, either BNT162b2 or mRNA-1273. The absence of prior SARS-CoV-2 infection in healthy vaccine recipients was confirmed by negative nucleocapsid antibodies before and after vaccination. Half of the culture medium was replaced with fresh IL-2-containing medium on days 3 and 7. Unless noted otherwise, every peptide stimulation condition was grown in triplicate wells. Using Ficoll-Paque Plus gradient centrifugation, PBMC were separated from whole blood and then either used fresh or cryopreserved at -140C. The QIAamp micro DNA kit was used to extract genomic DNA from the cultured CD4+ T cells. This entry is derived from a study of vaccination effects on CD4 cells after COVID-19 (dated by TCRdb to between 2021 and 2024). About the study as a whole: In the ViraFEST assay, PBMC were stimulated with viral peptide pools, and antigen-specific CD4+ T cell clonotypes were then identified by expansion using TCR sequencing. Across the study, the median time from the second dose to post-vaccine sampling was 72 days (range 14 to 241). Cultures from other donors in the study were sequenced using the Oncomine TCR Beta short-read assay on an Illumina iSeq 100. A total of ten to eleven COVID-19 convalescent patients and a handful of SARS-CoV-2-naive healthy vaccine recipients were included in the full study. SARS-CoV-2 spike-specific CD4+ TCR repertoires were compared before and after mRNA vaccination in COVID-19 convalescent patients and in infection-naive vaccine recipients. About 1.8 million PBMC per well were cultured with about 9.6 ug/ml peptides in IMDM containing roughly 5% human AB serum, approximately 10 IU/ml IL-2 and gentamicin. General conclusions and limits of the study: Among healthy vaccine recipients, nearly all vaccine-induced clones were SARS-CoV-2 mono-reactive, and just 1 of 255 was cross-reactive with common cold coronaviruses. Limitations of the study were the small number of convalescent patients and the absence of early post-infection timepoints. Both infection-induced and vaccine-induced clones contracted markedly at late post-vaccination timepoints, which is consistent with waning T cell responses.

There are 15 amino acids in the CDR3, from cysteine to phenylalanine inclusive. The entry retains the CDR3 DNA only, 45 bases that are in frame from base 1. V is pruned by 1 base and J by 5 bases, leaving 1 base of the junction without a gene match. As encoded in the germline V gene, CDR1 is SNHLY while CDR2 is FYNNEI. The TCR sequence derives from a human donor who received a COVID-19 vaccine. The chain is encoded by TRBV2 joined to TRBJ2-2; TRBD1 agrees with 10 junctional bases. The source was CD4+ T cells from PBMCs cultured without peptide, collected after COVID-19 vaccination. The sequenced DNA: TGTGCCAGCAGTGAAGGGACAGGGGGGACCGGGGAGCTGTTTTTT. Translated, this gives CASSEGTGGTGELFF. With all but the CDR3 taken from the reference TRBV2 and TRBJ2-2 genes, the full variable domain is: EPEVTQTPSHQVTQMGQEVILRCVPISNHLYFYWYRQILGQKVEFLVSFYNNEISEKSEIFDDQFSVERPDGSNFTLKIRSTKLEDSAMYFCASSEGTGGTGELFFGEGSRLTVL.